Listed here is a single T cell receptor (beta chain). Antigen: not known. This CDR3 is built from 14 residues. The germline V gene encodes CDR1 SGHRS and CDR2 YFSETQ. V lost 4 bases, J lost 2 bases, and 12 bases lay in between. The replicate PCRs on unsorted PBMC were given around 280 ng DNA, which is approximately 30,000 T cell genomes. Ten immunoSEQ deep assay plates held the unsorted PBMC DNA. The table came from immunoSEQ multiplex PCR; TCRdb's copy has only in-frame clones and leaves some out. The sample contains fewer than 550,000 clones, approximately 79% of which appear only once. The entry originates in a study of shared clonotypes between healthy human individuals. Study-level results: Donor scarcity curtailed the genetic and exposure-history diversity represented herein.

The TCR sequence derives from a woman between 40 and 50 years old in good health. Some clones in this sample may be carry-over from other donors' samples. Sequencing used PBMCs. V is TRBV5-1 and J is TRBJ1-2; D might be TRBD1 (6 bases). The CDR3 DNA follows: TGCGCCAGCAGCCCAACAGGGCTCAACTATGGCTACACCTTC. It translates to CASSPTGLNYGYTF.